Following are 28 T cell receptor beta chains from one sample sequenced in a study of T-cell reconstitution after alpha-beta-depleted transplantation in children. For TCRbeta, the library was prepared with unique molecular identifiers. One entry per CDR3 protein results from TCRdb running MiXCR on the PCR reads. The table has about 610,000 distinct CDR3 sequences, roughly 10% seen once; the top ten hold 3.5% to 5%. The sample here was PBMCs from the stem cell graft donor, taken from the stem cell graft. These receptors were taken from a human donor who donated a stem cell graft to a child with acute myeloid leukemia.

This clonotype was seen only a few times. This rearrangement joins TRBV4-2 to TRBJ1-1; 9 bases align to TRBD1. Germline loops: CDR1 LGHNA, CDR2 YNFKEQ. The CDR3 has 14 amino acids. J gave up 4 bases and V 5 bases, and 5 bases lay outside the gene matches. The CDR3, as DNA: TGTGCCAGCAGCGTACAGGGGGCGGCCACTGAAGCTTTCTTT. Translating gives CASSVQGAATEAFF.

This clonotype occurred a few times. The chain has TRBV30 and TRBJ2-1, with TRBD2 identical over 10 bases. This CDR3 has 14 amino acids. With 2 bases clipped from V and 5 bases from J, the junction kept 3 bases outside the gene matches. CDR1 is GTSNPN and CDR2 is SVGIG in the germline V gene (reference sequence). The CDR3 nucleotides are TGTGCCTGGAGTATTGGACTAGCGGACAATGAGCAGTTCTTC. Translated: CAWSIGLADNEQFF.

The chain carries TRBV7-8 and TRBJ2-1; TRBD2 agrees at 8 bases. The CDR3 extends over 14 amino acids. From germline, CDR1 is SGHVS and CDR2 FQNEAQ. The V and J ends lost 5 bases and 4 bases, in that order; junction bases with no gene match: 4. The DNA of the CDR3 is TGTGCCAGCAGCCCCCAGCGGGAGTACAATGAGCAGTTCTTC. This sequence encodes CASSPQREYNEQFF.

The V and J genes are TRBV7-3 and TRBJ2-5; either TRBD1 or TRBD2 may supply D (5 bases each). The CDR3 loop spans 13 amino acids. Looked up from germline, CDR1 is SGHTA and CDR2 is FQGTGA. V was shortened by 7 bases and J by 5 bases, with 14 bases between the two germline ends. The CDR3 sequence: CASTPGTRETQYF. The CDR3 DNA follows: TGTGCCAGCACCCCTGGGACGCGGGAGACCCAGTACTTC.

This clonotype has a handful of counts. The rearrangement uses TRBV6-1 and TRBJ1-2; TRBD1 might be the D (6 bases). In germline, CDR1 is MNHNS, CDR2 SASEGT. The CDR3 is made up of 13 amino acids. V lost 6 bases and J lost 4, with 12 bases in between. CDR3 protein: CASRPTGLYGYTF. The CDR3 DNA sequence: TGTGCCAGCAGGCCGACAGGCCTCTATGGCTACACCTTC.

Comments on this clonotype: The junction and the germline gene differ at one end; a read error may be behind it. The chain couples TRBV12-3 or TRBV12-4 to TRBJ2-6; D is perhaps TRBD1 (5 bases). The CDR3 totals 15 residues. CDR3 amino acids: CVSSFATAGANVLTF. The CDR3 nucleotides are TGTGTCAGCAGTTTTGCGACAGCTGGGGCCAACGTCCTGACTTTC.

V is TRBV29-1 and J is TRBJ2-3, with TRBD2 matching over 12 bases. The J segment lost 4 bases and the V segment lost 3 bases, leaving 14 bases of the junction unmatched. The V gene's germline CDR1 is SQVTM and CDR2 ANQGSEA. This CDR3 is 18 amino acids long. CDR3 amino acids: CSVEGGQLAGGEADTQYF. DNA of the CDR3: TGCAGCGTTGAGGGGGGACAGCTAGCGGGAGGGGAGGCAGATACGCAGTATTTT.

The table lists this clonotype with many counts. The rearrangement uses TRBV27 and TRBJ1-6; a weak D match, TRBD1 (5 bases). The V end was cut by 6 bases, the J end by 9 bases, with 15 bases between. The CDR3 has 14 residues. Germline V gives CDR1 MNHEY, CDR2 SMNVEV (reference sequence). CDR3 residues: CASSKDMGGSPLHF. CDR3 bases: TGTGCCAGCAGCAAGGACATGGGTGGTTCACCCCTCCACTTT.

The chain carries TRBV7-9 and TRBJ2-7; 7 bases align to TRBD1. Trimming at V came to 4 bases and at J to 0 bases, leaving 3 bases not matched to a gene. The CDR3 extends over 14 amino acids. Germline values: CDR1 SEHNR, CDR2 FQNEAQ (reference sequence). The chain's CDR3 is CASSYGTVSYEQYF. For the CDR3, the DNA is TGTGCCAGCAGCTATGGGACAGTCTCCTACGAGCAGTACTTC.

There are a few counts of this clonotype. The genes are TRBV20-1 and TRBJ1-3; a possible D gene is TRBD1 (5 bases). V was shortened by 7 bases and J by 4 bases, with 14 bases between the two germline ends. This CDR3 spans 13 amino acids. Germline V gene sequence: CDR1 DFQATT, CDR2 SNEGSKA (reference sequence). CDR3: CSVPRGSGNTIYF. The CDR3 region has the DNA TGCAGTGTTCCGAGGGGTTCCGGAAACACCATATATTTT.

This clonotype came up a few times. This chain links TRBV20-1 with TRBJ2-2, with TRBD2 as a possible D gene (6 bases). The CDR3 has 14 amino acids. Germline lookup yields CDR1 DFQATT and CDR2 SNEGSKA (reference sequence). Trimming pared 3 bases from V and 6 bases from J, leaving 14 bases between. The CDR3 DNA is TGCAGTGCTAGTTCAGGCAGGGAGGCCGGGGAGCTGTTTTTT. It specifies CSASSGREAGELFF.

This clonotype occurred a few times. The rearrangement joins TRBV27 to TRBJ2-7; 13 positions agree with TRBD2. The CDR3 covers 17 residues. The trim removed 3 bases at V and 2 bases at J, leaving 7 bases unmatched. CDR1 is MNHEY and CDR2 is SMNVEV in the germline V gene (reference sequence). CDR3 protein: CASSLVTSGGKAYEQYF. The CDR3 DNA follows: TGTGCCAGCAGTTTGGTGACTAGCGGGGGGAAGGCCTACGAGCAGTACTTC.

The chain recombines TRBV7-2 with TRBJ2-1, with D hard to call. This CDR3 spans 14 amino acids. Trimming removed 5 bases from V and 13 bases from J, with 21 bases in between. Germline V lookup: CDR1 SGHTA, CDR2 FQGNSA. In nucleotides, the CDR3 is TGTGCCAGCAGCCTATGGCCGATGGACCAACTCCAGTTCTTC. Its translation: CASSLWPMDQLQFF.

The chain has TRBV4-2 and TRBJ2-7; the match to TRBD1 covers 7 bases. The germline V gene has CDR1 LGHNA and CDR2 YNFKEQ. V dropped 1 base and J dropped 5; count of bases not matched to a gene: 5. The CDR3 consists of 14 residues. In DNA form, the CDR3 reads TGTGCCAGCAGCCAAGGTGGGACAGTTAACGAGCAGTACTTC. Translating gives CASSQGGTVNEQYF.

There are many counts of this clonotype. J is TRBJ2-1 and V is TRBV2; D possibly uses TRBD1 or TRBD2 (5 bases each). Trimming took 6 bases from V and 15 from J, leaving 15 bases between them. The V gene's germline CDR1 is SNHLY and CDR2 FYNNEI. The CDR3 runs 11 residues. The CDR3 region is CASSLTWDAFF. CDR3 in DNA: TGTGCCAGCAGCCTCACCTGGGACGCGTTCTTC. Full variable domain (missing parts from reference TRBV2 and TRBJ2-1): EPEVTQTPSHQVTQMGQEVILRCVPISNHLYFYWYRQILGQKVEFLVSFYNNEISEKSEIFDDQFSVERPDGSNFTLKIRSTKLEDSAMYFCASSLTWDAFFGPGTRLTVL.

The CDR3 DNA reads TGTGCCAGCAGTTTAAGGGGACAGTGGAGTAGCTATGGCTACACCTTC. The encoded protein is CASSLRGQWSSYGYTF. This chain connects TRBV27 to TRBJ1-2, with 7 bases that match TRBD1. Germline CDR1 MNHEY, CDR2 SMNVEV (reference sequence). There are 16 residues in the CDR3. V lost 2 bases and J lost 4; bases outside the gene matches: 10.

This clonotype occurred a few times. The chain recombines TRBV6-5 with TRBJ2-3; 7 bases agree with TRBD1. Germline V lookup: CDR1 MNHEY, CDR2 SVGAGI. Trimming took 1 base from V and 1 from J; bases not matched to a gene: 5. The CDR3 has 16 residues. The CDR3 coding sequence is TGTGCCAGCAGTTACTACAGGGGAATCGGCACAGATACGCAGTATTTT. It yields the protein CASSYYRGIGTDTQYF.

This clonotype was counted a few times. The J gene is TRBJ2-1, the V gene TRBV7-8; 9 bases fit TRBD2. V lost 1 base and J lost 0; bases outside the gene matches: 7. CDR3 length: 18 residues. CDR1 and CDR2 from the germline V gene are SGHVS and FQNEAQ. CDR3 bases: TGTGCCAGCAGCTTAGGTCCGCGGGAGGGGAACTCCTACAATGAGCAGTTCTTC. Protein: CASSLGPREGNSYNEQFF.

This clonotype was seen only once. CDR3 amino acids: CASSRKTGSKNYEQYF. The DNA of the CDR3 is TGTGCCAGCAGTCGAAAAACAGGGAGTAAAAACTACGAGCAGTACTTC. This chain links TRBV28 with TRBJ2-7; tentative D call: TRBD1 (6 bases). The CDR3 has 16 amino acids. The germline CDR1 and CDR2 sequences are MDHEN and SYDVKM. Between the trimmed V and J ends, which lost 5 bases and 3 bases, there was a span of 20 bases.

Many counts were recorded for this clonotype. This rearrangement joins TRBV5-1 to TRBJ2-7, with D hard to call. V was pared by 7 bases and J by 1 base, with 15 bases between. Germline V gene sequence: CDR1 SGHRS, CDR2 YFSETQ. The CDR3 is 14 residues long. The CDR3 here is CASRLSRSSYEQYF. The CDR3 DNA reads TGCGCCAGCCGGCTCTCGCGGAGTTCCTACGAGCAGTACTTC.

The V gene is TRBV4-1, the J gene TRBJ2-7; 7 bases map to TRBD1. This CDR3 region has 16 residues. CDR1 is MGHRA, CDR2 YSYEKL, per germline. V lost 0 bases, J lost 0 bases, and 5 bases stayed unmatched. CDR3 amino acids: CASSQDTGASSYEQYF. The CDR3 region has the DNA TGCGCCAGCAGCCAAGATACAGGGGCTAGCTCCTACGAGCAGTACTTC.

CDR3 sequence reads: CASSGTPTNYGYTF. The CDR3 DNA sequence: TGTGCCAGCAGCGGGACACCTACTAACTATGGCTACACCTTC. The gene calls are TRBV6-1 and TRBJ1-2; perhaps TRBD1 as D (6 bases). There are 14 residues in the CDR3. With 6 bases removed from V and 0 bases from J, the gap between germline ends came to 11 bases. Germline values: CDR1 MNHNS, CDR2 SASEGT.

The V and J genes are TRBV18 and TRBJ1-1; TRBD1 matches 7 bases. The CDR3 consists of 18 residues. The V gene end was trimmed by 2 bases and the J gene end by 0 bases; junction bases not matched to a gene: 12. CDR1 and CDR2 (germline): KGHSH, LQKENI. CDR3 sequence (DNA): TGTGCCAGCTCACCAGCGGACAGGTCCGGGGTAATGAACACTGAAGCTTTCTTT. It translates to CASSPADRSGVMNTEAFF.

V usage is TRBV2 and J usage is TRBJ1-4, with D possibly being TRBD1 (5 bases). Trimming took off 6 bases at V and 7 bases at J, with 12 bases between the two ends. There are 13 residues in the CDR3. Germline V lookup: CDR1 SNHLY, CDR2 FYNNEI. In DNA form, the CDR3 reads TGTGCCAGCAGGAGGGGTAGGAGTGAAAAACTGTTTTTT. Its protein is CASRRGRSEKLFF. Complete variable domain (other parts from reference TRBV2 and TRBJ1-4): EPEVTQTPSHQVTQMGQEVILRCVPISNHLYFYWYRQILGQKVEFLVSFYNNEISEKSEIFDDQFSVERPDGSNFTLKIRSTKLEDSAMYFCASRRGRSEKLFFGSGTQLSVL.

This clonotype showed up just a few times. V gene TRBV5-5 combines with J gene TRBJ1-5; D ambiguous. The V end was cut by 1 base, the J end by 8 bases, with 10 bases between. Germline-derived CDR1 and CDR2 are SGHKS and YYEKEE (reference sequence). CDR3 length: 13 residues. CDR3 region: CASSLSSIEPQHF. The CDR3 region has the DNA TGTGCCAGCAGCTTGAGTTCGATCGAGCCCCAGCATTTT.

This clonotype was observed at least ten times. V usage is TRBV7-2 and J usage is TRBJ2-3; 8 nucleotides line up with TRBD2. The junction had 8 bases not matched to a gene; V was cut back by 0 bases and J by 3 bases. Germline CDR1 is SGHTA and CDR2 is FQGNSA. The CDR3 covers 17 residues. The CDR3 reads CASSLASSGFRTDTQYF. The CDR3 bases are TGTGCCAGCAGCTTAGCTTCTAGCGGGTTCAGGACAGATACGCAGTATTTT.

The chain has TRBV7-2 and TRBJ2-7; 10 positions match TRBD2. Germline CDR1 SGHTA, CDR2 FQGNSA. The CDR3 has 17 amino acids. V was pared by 5 bases and J by 4 bases, with 14 bases of the junction left unmatched. Here the CDR3 reads CASSRSLSSGSIYEQYF. CDR3 DNA sequence: TGTGCCAGCAGCCGATCCCTCTCTAGCGGGAGTATTTACGAGCAGTACTTC.

This clonotype was seen at least ten times. V is TRBV20-1 and J is TRBJ2-1; TRBD2 agrees at 9 bases. J was trimmed by 4 bases and V by 3 bases; bases with no gene match: 7. Germline V lookup: CDR1 DFQATT, CDR2 SNEGSKA (reference sequence). The CDR3 is made up of 15 amino acids. The CDR3 loop reads CSASPGLAPYNEQFF. In nucleotides, the CDR3 is TGCAGTGCTAGCCCCGGACTAGCGCCATACAATGAGCAGTTCTTC.